The present entry profiles one TCR beta chain with its context. What this receptor recognizes is not known. No base quality information exists; no much larger clone differs at one position. The sample comes from a study of T cell repertoires in cytomegalovirus infection (dated by TCRdb to between 2018 and 2021). Background for the entire study: Alongside well-studied HLA-B-restricted epitopes, the peptide stimulations were aimed at recently identified HLA-C-restricted CMV epitopes, whose presentation resists viral immunomodulation. Donor HLA type was relevant to the analysis, as public TCR beta signatures indicated carriage of CMV infection together with the matching HLA type.

The data were produced on an Illumina HiSeq 1500. In-frame beta chains were kept once TCRdb had trimmed the public reads at Q25 with fastp and called clones with MiXCR. Each CDR3 protein appears once, grouped with its most common genes and DNA. The sample table lists hundreds of thousands of distinct CDR3 sequences, around 31% of them with a count of one. The ten top clones hold around 15% of the sample. Its CDR3 holds 12 amino acids, cysteine through phenylalanine. Left in the record is the CDR3 DNA by itself, 36 bases read in frame from the first base. The trim is 0 bases for V and 5 bases for J, with a gap of 4 bases between the germline ends. The CDR1 and CDR2 encoded by the germline V gene are LGHNA and YNFKEQ. Results the study describes overall, beyond this receptor: The ex vivo response was dominated by HLA-C-restricted CMV-specific TCR beta clonotypes, and the single most frequent clonotype in two of eight donors was supplied by these HLA-C-restricted clonotypes. In both this cohort and an independent cohort of 352 donors, the cumulative frequency of public TCR beta family members distinguished carriers of CMV infection plus the relevant HLA type.

The sample's treatment or condition label, in plain terms: in vitro stimulation with specific CMV peptide epitopes to enrich CMV-specific T cells. The sample here was cultured CD8+ T cells from PBMCs, taken from culture after CMV antigen stimulation. The chain joins TRBV4-2 to TRBJ2-5, with the D gene not confidently named. The receptor's source is a human donor in good health (CMV status not recorded). Some clones in this sample may be carry-over from other donors' samples. The CDR3 corresponds to CASSQDVETQYF. At the DNA level, the sequence is TGTGCCAGCAGCCAAGATGTTGAGACCCAGTACTTC.